The TCR beta chain under discussion was sequenced for a study of identical twins. There were only healthy Caucasians among the donors. Points on this clonotype: Its target is not known.

Germline assignment: CDR1 SGHDN and CDR2 FVKESK. V lost 1 base and J lost 2; bases outside the gene matches: 6. There are 16 residues in the CDR3. Study conclusions and caveats: Analyses based on zero insertions could be partly confounded by invariant MAIT and iNKT cells. High-abundance cord blood beta clonotypes had fewer insertions; memory repertoires showed none.

TCRdb analysed the 5' RACE reads with MiXCR anew, one entry per CDR3 protein. The sample lists 650,000 to 800,000 distinct CDR3 sequences, 8.6% occurring once. These same data were also listed under a study on yellow fever vaccine responses in identical twins.

Sequenced input: PBMCs. V usage is TRBV14 and J usage is TRBJ2-5; 8 positions match TRBD2. This sequence originates from a woman between 18 and 30 years old in good health. The CDR3 sequence: CASSQAQRGRQETQYF. The CDR3 DNA is TGTGCCAGCAGCCAAGCTCAGCGGGGGAGGCAAGAGACCCAGTACTTC.